This entry concerns a single T cell receptor beta chain. Antigen specificity is unknown. The data were obtained in a study of T cell responses to AZD1222 COVID-19 vaccine. Sequencing used immunoSEQ multiplex PCR; TCRdb keeps in-frame clones, though not all of them. There are some 130,000 clones in the sample; over 85% occur only once, and around 3.3% lies in the top ten. Points from the study as a whole: Seropositive status at baseline applied to only a handful of AZD1222 recipients. Across the whole spike, CD4 TCRs peaked at regions 160-218 and 743-854.

The clonotype comes from an adult in good health. The input for sequencing was peripheral blood, taken on day 0 of AZD1222 vaccination.

CDR3 sequence: CASSYDRAYNEQFF. CDR3 sequence (DNA): TGTGCCAGCAGCTACGACAGGGCTTACAATGAGCAGTTCTTC. The chain links TRBV7-2 to TRBJ2-1, with 7 bases aligning to TRBD1. Unmatched junction bases numbered 4, after V lost 4 bases and J lost 4 bases. This CDR3 has 14 residues. CDR1 is SGHTA and CDR2 is FQGNSA in the germline V gene.